The 13 T cell receptor beta chains below come from one sample, sequenced in a study of T-cell memory formation after mild COVID-19. Each CDR3 protein is one row after TCRdb ran MiXCR on the 5' RACE reads. The sample holds roughly 320,000 distinct CDR3 sequences, approximately 27% seen once. The sample was PBMCs or a T cell subset sorted from them (not recorded which). The origin of the receptors is an adult woman who had mild COVID-19 (a few samples of this study predate the infection). Cell type and time point are not known.

CDR3 DNA: TGCAGTGCTAGAGAGAGGGACGAGGCTGGCATCTACAATGAGCAGTTCTTC. This gives the protein CSARERDEAGIYNEQFF. The chain combines TRBV20-1 with TRBJ2-1, with D perhaps assigned TRBD1 or TRBD2 (5 bases each). Germline V gene data show CDR1 as DFQATT and CDR2 as SNEGSKA (reference sequence). The V and J ends lost 0 bases and 3 bases respectively, with 18 bases between them. The CDR3 is 17 residues long.

This clonotype was recorded a few times. The genes are TRBV20-1 and TRBJ2-7; D gene ambiguous. Germline CDR1 DFQATT, CDR2 SNEGSKA (reference sequence). V was cut by 5 bases and J by 0 bases, with 14 bases left in between. CDR3 size: 14 residues. CDR3 nucleotides: TGCAGTGCTGGAAGGGCCTACGGCTCCTACGAGCAGTACTTC. Translating it yields CSAGRAYGSYEQYF.

This clonotype was seen a few times. The chain links TRBV11-3 to TRBJ1-1; D gene unclear. CDR3 length equals 13 residues. Germline CDR1 is SGHNT and CDR2 is YENEEA. V lost 4 bases to trimming and J lost 7 bases, with 13 bases between them. The CDR3 reads CASSSSDRDEAFF. CDR3 DNA: TGTGCCAGCAGCTCCTCGGACCGAGATGAAGCTTTCTTT.

This sequence joins TRBV29-1 and TRBJ1-2, with a possible D match to TRBD1 (5 bases). The CDR3 loop spans 12 amino acids. Trimming cost V 4 bases and J 8 bases, with 14 bases left between them. Germline V gene lookup returns CDR1 SQVTM and CDR2 ANQGSEA. In DNA form, the CDR3 reads TGCAGCGTTGGCCGAGGGACGGAAGGCTACACCTTC. Protein sequence: CSVGRGTEGYTF.

CDR3 amino acids: CASSSGVSGNQPQHF. DNA for the CDR3: TGTGCCAGCAGTTCAGGGGTCTCTGGCAATCAGCCCCAGCATTTT. The chain couples TRBV12-3 or TRBV12-4 to TRBJ1-5; D possibly corresponds to TRBD1 (6 bases). This CDR3 has 15 residues. The V end lost 4 bases, the J end lost 2 bases, and 12 bases lay between the germline ends.

This clonotype has more than one count but fewer than ten. This chain connects TRBV29-1 to TRBJ2-5; D unclear. Trimming shortened V by 2 bases and J by 5 bases, and 18 bases separated the two germline ends. CDR3 length: 15 amino acids. The V gene's germline CDR1 is SQVTM and CDR2 ANQGSEA. The CDR3 DNA reads as TGCAGCGTTGAAAAGGCCGTCCGAGCGACGGAGACCCAGTACTTC. This translates into CSVEKAVRATETQYF. Filled out from reference TRBV29-1 and TRBJ2-5, the complete variable domain reads SAVISQKPSRDICQRGTSLTIQCQVDSQVTMMFWYRQQPGQSLTLIATANQGSEATYESGFVIDKFPISRPNLTFSTLTVSNMSPEDSSIYLCSVEKAVRATETQYFGPGTRLLVL.

V is TRBV12-3 or TRBV12-4 and J is TRBJ2-7; maybe TRBD1 (6 bases). This CDR3 is 13 amino acids long. Trimming pared 3 bases from V and 3 bases from J, leaving 9 bases between. The DNA of the CDR3 is TGTGCCAGCAGTTTGGGACATAACTACGAGCAGTACTTC. It translates to CASSLGHNYEQYF.

This clonotype was seen only a few times. The rearrangement joins TRBV20-1 to TRBJ2-1; TRBD1 or TRBD2 may be the D gene (7 bases each). V shed 8 bases and J shed 3 bases, with 17 bases lying between them. The CDR3 spans 14 residues. The germline gives CDR1 DFQATT, CDR2 SNEGSKA (reference sequence). CDR3 bases: TGCAGTCGAGCAGGGGGGGAACTCTACAATGAGCAGTTCTTC. Amino acids: CSRAGGELYNEQFF.

The chain employs TRBV12-3 or TRBV12-4 and TRBJ2-7, with TRBD2 matching 12 bases. V lost 6 bases, J lost 6 bases, and 9 bases stayed unmatched. The length of the CDR3 is 15 residues. The CDR3 protein is CASSKRLAGDAEQYF. The CDR3 DNA sequence: TGTGCCAGCAGCAAGAGACTAGCGGGAGATGCCGAGCAGTACTTC.

This clonotype was observed a handful of times. The chain is built from TRBV18 and TRBJ2-3; D is possibly TRBD1 (6 bases). Germline CDR1 and CDR2: KGHSH and LQKENI. V lost 0 bases, J lost 0 bases, and 10 bases lay in between. The CDR3 is made up of 16 amino acids. CDR3 region: CASSPPNRASTDTQYF. Written as DNA, the CDR3 is TGTGCCAGCTCACCACCCAACAGGGCTAGCACAGATACGCAGTATTTT.

The gene calls are TRBV12-3 or TRBV12-4 and TRBJ2-7; 9 bases line up with TRBD2. The junction had 7 bases not matched to a gene; V was cut back by 3 bases and J by 4 bases. This CDR3 has 15 residues. CDR3 nucleotides: TGTGCCAGCAGTTTTATAAGCGGGGGGATGTACGAGCAGTACTTC. It translates to CASSFISGGMYEQYF.

This clonotype came up a few times. The chain links TRBV12-3 or TRBV12-4 to TRBJ1-2; possibly TRBD1 for D (5 bases). CDR3 length: 13 amino acids. Trimming took off 7 bases at V and 2 bases at J, with 11 bases between the two ends. CDR3 in DNA: TGTGCCAGCACTAAGACAGCGAACTATGGCTACACCTTC. The encoded protein is CASTKTANYGYTF.

J is TRBJ2-5 and V is TRBV18, with TRBD1 as a possible D gene (6 bases). Trimming took 3 bases from V and 3 from J, leaving 11 bases between them. Germline V gene data show CDR1 as KGHSH and CDR2 as LQKENI. This CDR3 region has 14 residues. CDR3 in amino acids: CASSPTGQKETQYF. CDR3 nucleotides: TGTGCCAGCTCACCTACAGGACAGAAAGAGACCCAGTACTTC.